This TCR beta chain was identified in a study of blood T cell repertoires in COVID-19. Turning to the study itself: COVID-19 samples, acute and convalescent, were from the United States, Italy and Spain. Sample material is recorded as cDNA or gDNA derived from T cells, B-cell-depleted T cells, or PBMCs.

The CDR3 has 17 residues. Germline CDR1 is SGHTA and CDR2 is FQGNSA. V was shortened by 1 base and J by 0 bases, with 13 bases between the two germline ends. Authors' processing steps: Counts of nucleated cells, estimated from reference gene primer amplification, were obtained. Profiled with immunoSEQ multiplex PCR; TCRdb holds only in-frame clones, not every one. V, J and clone size are those of that table, while D and trimming were read from the DNA. Here the sample spans some 20,000 clones, around 83% being singletons. The TCR originated in an older man with acute or convalescent COVID-19. Sequenced sample: peripheral blood. The chain couples TRBV7-2 to TRBJ2-1; maybe TRBD1 (6 bases). The CDR3 loop is CASSLGVRGGSYNEQFF. CDR3 coding DNA: TGTGCCAGCAGCTTAGGGGTTCGAGGGGGCTCCTACAATGAGCAGTTCTTC.